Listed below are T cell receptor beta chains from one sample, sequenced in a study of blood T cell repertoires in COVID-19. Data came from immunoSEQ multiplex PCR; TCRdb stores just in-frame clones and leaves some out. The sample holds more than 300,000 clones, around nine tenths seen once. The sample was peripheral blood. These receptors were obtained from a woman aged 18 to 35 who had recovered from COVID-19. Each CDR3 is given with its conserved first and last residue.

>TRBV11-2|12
CASSSQVLEQYF
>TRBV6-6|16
CASTSGQGSLNTEAFF
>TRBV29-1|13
CSVVWQVQETQYF
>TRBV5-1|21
CASSPWGAGEGAGPGDNEQFF
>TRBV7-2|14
CASSFSGSPETQYF
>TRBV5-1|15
CASSSDSTGLYGYTF
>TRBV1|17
CTSSQGIQGSSTGELFF
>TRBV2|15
CASRTGLPYNSPLHF
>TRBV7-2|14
CASSLGQHNSPLHF
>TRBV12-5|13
CASGRAGVETQYF
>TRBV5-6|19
CASSLRLRGWVWDKETQYF
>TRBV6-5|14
CASSSPKRGYGYTF
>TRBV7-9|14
CASSLAGRVDGYTF
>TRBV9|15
CASSGGTSGLWGYTF
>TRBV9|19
CASSVGGELAGDRDNEQFF
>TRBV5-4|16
CASSSRTSSSYNEQFF
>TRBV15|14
CATAPPTGATGAFF
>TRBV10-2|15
CASSLQDRGYNEQFF
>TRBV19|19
CASSKSGLAGVSYYNEQFF
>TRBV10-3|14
CAISDRGSVPEAFF